This T cell receptor beta chain is from a study of metastatic and nonmetastatic thyroid tumors. Study overall: Malignant thyroid and benign thyroid patients provided blood and tumor or nodule tissue whose repertoires were compared. Study-wide results and caveats: It was reportedly found that TCR beta diversity was significantly higher in malignant thyroid tumors than in benign nodules, a difference seen in both blood and tumor samples.

TCRdb re-processed the PCR reads through MiXCR. The repertoire includes around 8,200 clones, approximately 30% of them detected once, and around 41% sits in the top ten. The CDR3 has 15 residues. V shed 5 bases and J shed 0 bases, with 11 bases lying between them. From germline, CDR1 is MDHEN and CDR2 SYDVKM. Thyroid surgery had not been preceded by any treatment in any patient. Worth noting for this clone: Its antigen is unknown.

This TCR was sampled from a male donor with papillary thyroid cancer or a benign thyroid nodule (not recorded which). Some clones in this sample may be carry-over from other donors' samples. The J gene is TRBJ1-5, the V gene TRBV28, with D maybe TRBD1 (6 bases). Source material: tumor tissue. CDR3 amino acids: CASSRQDHSNQPQHF. The CDR3 nucleotides are TGTGCCAGCAGTCGACAGGACCATAGCAATCAGCCCCAGCATTTT.